This T cell receptor beta chain was sequenced during a study of blood T cell repertoires in COVID-19. CDR1 and CDR2 (germline): GTSNPN, SVGIG (reference sequence). V shed 0 bases, J shed 4 bases, and the junction held 8 bases outside the gene matches. CDR3 size: 16 residues. Some clones are missing from TCRdb's copy, which holds only in-frame ones; the method was immunoSEQ multiplex PCR. The sample consists of around 120,000 clones, around 87% of them appearing once. This clonotype was obtained from a woman between 70 and 85 years old with acute or convalescent COVID-19. What was sequenced was peripheral blood. The chain carries TRBV30 and TRBJ2-2, with 7 bases matching TRBD1. The CDR3 DNA is TGTGCCTGGAGTGTAGGGGGCTGGGGTCCCACCGGGGAGCTGTTTTTT. Translating gives CAWSVGGWGPTGELFF.